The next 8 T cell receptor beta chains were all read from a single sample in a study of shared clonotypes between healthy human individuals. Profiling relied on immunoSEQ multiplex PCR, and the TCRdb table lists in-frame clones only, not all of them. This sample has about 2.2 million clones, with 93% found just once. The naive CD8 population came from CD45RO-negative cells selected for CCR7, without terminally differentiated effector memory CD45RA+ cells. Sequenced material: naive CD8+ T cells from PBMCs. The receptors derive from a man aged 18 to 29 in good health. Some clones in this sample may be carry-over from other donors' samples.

The CDR3: CATSMDSDGNTIYF. CDR3 nucleotide sequence: TGTGCCACCAGCATGGACAGTGACGGAAACACCATATATTTT. V is TRBV15 and J is TRBJ1-3, with D maybe TRBD1 (6 bases). The V end was cut by 4 bases, the J end by 4 bases, with 11 bases between. This CDR3 comprises 14 residues. Germline V gene sequence: CDR1 LNHNV, CDR2 YYDKDF (reference sequence).

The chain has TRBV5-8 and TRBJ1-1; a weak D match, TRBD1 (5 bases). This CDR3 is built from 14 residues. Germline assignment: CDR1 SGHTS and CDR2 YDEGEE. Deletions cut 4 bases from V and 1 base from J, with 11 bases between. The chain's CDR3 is CASSHRFTNTEAFF. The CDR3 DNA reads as TGTGCCAGCAGCCACAGGTTTACGAACACTGAAGCTTTCTTT.

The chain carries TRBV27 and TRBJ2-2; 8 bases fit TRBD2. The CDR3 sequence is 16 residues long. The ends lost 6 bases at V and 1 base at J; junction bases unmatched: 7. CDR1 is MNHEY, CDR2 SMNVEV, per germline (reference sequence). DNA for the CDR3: TGTGCCAGCAGGCTCGTAGCGGGAAGGAACACCGGGGAGCTGTTTTTT. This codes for CASRLVAGRNTGELFF.

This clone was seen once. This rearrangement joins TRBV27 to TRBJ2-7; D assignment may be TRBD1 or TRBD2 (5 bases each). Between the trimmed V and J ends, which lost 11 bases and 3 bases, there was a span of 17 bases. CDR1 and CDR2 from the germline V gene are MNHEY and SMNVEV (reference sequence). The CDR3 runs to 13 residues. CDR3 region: CAAGGGLHYEQYF. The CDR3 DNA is TGTGCCGCGGGTGGGGGATTACACTACGAGCAGTACTTC.

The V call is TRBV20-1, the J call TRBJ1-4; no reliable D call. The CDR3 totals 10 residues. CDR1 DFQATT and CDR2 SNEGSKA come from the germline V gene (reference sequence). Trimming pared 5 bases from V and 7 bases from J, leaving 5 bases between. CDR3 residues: CSAGLEKLFF. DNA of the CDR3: TGCAGTGCTGGACTTGAAAAACTGTTTTTT.

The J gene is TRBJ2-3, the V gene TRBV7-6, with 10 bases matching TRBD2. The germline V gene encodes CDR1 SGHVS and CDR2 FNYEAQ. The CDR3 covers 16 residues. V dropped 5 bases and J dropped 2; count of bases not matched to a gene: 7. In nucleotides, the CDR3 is TGTGCCAGCAGCCCCTGGACTAGCGGATTCACAGATACGCAGTATTTT. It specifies CASSPWTSGFTDTQYF. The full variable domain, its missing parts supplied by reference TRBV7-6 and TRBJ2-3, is GAGVSQSPRYKVTKRGQDVALRCDPISGHVSLYWYRQALGQGPEFLTYFNYEAQQDKSGLPNDRFSAERPEGSISTLTIQRTEQRDSAMYRCASSPWTSGFTDTQYFGPGTRLTVL.

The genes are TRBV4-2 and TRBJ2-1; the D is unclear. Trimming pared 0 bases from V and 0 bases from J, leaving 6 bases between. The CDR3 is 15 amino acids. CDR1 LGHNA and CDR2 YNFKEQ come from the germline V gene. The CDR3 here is CASSQDYRSYNEQFF. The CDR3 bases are TGTGCCAGCAGCCAAGACTACCGCTCCTACAATGAGCAGTTCTTC.

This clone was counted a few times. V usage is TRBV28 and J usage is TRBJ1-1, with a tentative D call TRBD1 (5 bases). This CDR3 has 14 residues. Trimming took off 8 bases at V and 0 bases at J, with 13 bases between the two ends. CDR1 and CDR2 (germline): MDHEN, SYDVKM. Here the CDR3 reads CASLSGTMNTEAFF. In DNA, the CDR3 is TGTGCCAGCCTCAGTGGGACCATGAACACTGAAGCTTTCTTT.